The 16 T cell receptor beta chains presented below share a single source sample, sequenced in a study of OX40 agonist ivuxolimab in advanced cancers. The method was immunoSEQ multiplex PCR; TCRdb's version includes in-frame clones alone and lacks a portion of them. The sample has roughly 48,000 clones, 83% seen once. This specimen consisted of CD4+ or CD8+ T cells sorted from blood, obtained in a trial of the OX40 agonist ivuxolimab. These receptor sequences come from an adult with an advanced solid tumor such as melanoma, head and neck, liver or kidney cancer.

There are a few counts of this clone. The chain uses TRBV4-3 and TRBJ2-2, with 13 bases that match TRBD2. The V gene's germline CDR1 is LGHNA and CDR2 YSLEER. The CDR3 length is 19 residues. The V gene end was trimmed by 4 bases and the J gene end by 0 bases; junction bases not matched to a gene: 8. The CDR3 is CASSRGTSGDFANTGELFF. For the CDR3, the DNA is TGCGCCAGCAGCCGCGGGACTAGCGGGGACTTTGCGAACACCGGGGAGCTGTTTTTT.

The V gene is TRBV2, the J gene TRBJ2-7; no definite D call. Trimming pared 5 bases from V and 2 bases from J, leaving 10 bases between. The CDR3 loop spans 13 amino acids. Germline V gene data show CDR1 as SNHLY and CDR2 as FYNNEI. This chain's CDR3 is CASSRFIPYEQYF. CDR3 bases: TGTGCCAGCAGTCGGTTCATACCCTACGAGCAGTACTTC.

The chain recombines TRBV23-1 with TRBJ2-3, with D possibly matching TRBD1 (6 bases). TRBV23-1 is marked as an open reading frame, function uncertain. CDR3 size: 15 residues. V dropped 3 bases and J dropped 4 bases, with 14 bases sitting between them. Written as DNA, the CDR3 is TGCGCCAGCAGTCAGGGCAGGGGACCATCAGATACGCAGTATTTT. Translating gives CASSQGRGPSDTQYF.

This chain uses TRBV13 with TRBJ1-1; D is unclear. CDR1 is PRHDT, CDR2 FYEKMQ, per germline (reference sequence). The CDR3 extends over 13 amino acids. V lost 2 bases and J 1 base, leaving 5 bases between the germline ends. The CDR3 here is CASSLQWNTEAFF. Written as DNA, the CDR3 is TGTGCCAGCAGCTTACAATGGAACACTGAAGCTTTCTTT.

The genes are TRBV7-2 and TRBJ2-3, with TRBD2 identical over 7 bases. Per the germline V gene, CDR1 is SGHTA and CDR2 is FQGNSA. CDR3 length: 12 amino acids. V trimming: 5 bases; J trimming: 9 bases; junction bases outside the gene matches: 5. In DNA, the CDR3 is TGTGCCAGCAGCACCTGGGGGGGGACGCAGTATTTT. It yields the protein CASSTWGGTQYF. The whole variable domain, remainder taken from reference TRBV7-2 and TRBJ2-3, is GAGVSQSPSNKVTEKGKDVELRCDPISGHTALYWYRQSLGQGLEFLIYFQGNSAPDKSGLPSDRFSAERTGGSVSTLTIQRTQQEDSAVYLCASSTWGGTQYFGPGTRLTVL.

This clone has a handful of counts. This rearrangement joins TRBV4-2 to TRBJ1-2; D is ambiguous. V lost 3 bases, J lost 6 bases, and 23 bases lay in between. Germline V CDR1 and CDR2: LGHNA, YNFKEQ. CDR3 length: 17 amino acids. CDR3 region: CASSHTGAAWTGDGYTF. The CDR3 DNA sequence: TGTGCCAGCAGCCACACTGGAGCTGCGTGGACCGGGGATGGCTACACCTTC.

V usage is TRBV5-5 and J usage is TRBJ2-1; D unclear. This CDR3 comprises 15 residues. Germline values: CDR1 SGHKS, CDR2 YYEKEE (reference sequence). Trimming stripped 1 base from V and 0 bases from J, with 8 bases between. CDR3 nucleotide sequence: TGTGCCAGCAGCTTGCGGGTTAGCTCCTACAATGAGCAGTTCTTC. This gives the protein CASSLRVSSYNEQFF.

This chain links TRBV15 with TRBJ1-1; D unclear. The CDR3 extends over 17 amino acids. Germline assignment: CDR1 LNHNV and CDR2 YYDKDF (reference sequence). Deletions cut 0 bases from V and 8 bases from J, with 22 bases between. CDR3 amino acids: CATSRDPAGGRYVEAFF. Here the CDR3 DNA reads TGTGCCACCAGCAGAGATCCGGCAGGTGGTCGTTATGTGGAAGCTTTCTTT.

This clone turned up a few times. The rearrangement joins TRBV19 to TRBJ2-1; no reliable D call. This CDR3 is 11 amino acids long. V lost 6 bases and J 10 bases, leaving 10 bases between the germline ends. From germline, CDR1 is LNHDA and CDR2 SQIVND (reference sequence). In DNA form, the CDR3 reads TGTGCCAGTAGAAAGGGCAGAGAGCAGTTCTTC. Translating gives CASRKGREQFF.

V gene TRBV7-2 combines with J gene TRBJ2-4, with D unresolved. Trimming stripped 5 bases from V and 2 bases from J, with 10 bases between. The CDR3 covers 14 residues. Germline V gene data show CDR1 as SGHTA and CDR2 as FQGNSA. Here the CDR3 reads CASSPLGPKNIQYF. CDR3 DNA: TGTGCCAGCAGCCCGCTGGGCCCCAAAAACATTCAGTACTTC.

CDR3 amino acids: CSAVDLDTQYF. As DNA, the CDR3 is TGCAGCGCGGTAGACCTCGATACGCAGTATTTT. The chain joins TRBV29-1 to TRBJ2-3; no firm D call. The CDR3 consists of 11 residues. The germline V and J ends were trimmed by 7 bases and 6 bases, with 11 bases remaining between them. Looked up from germline, CDR1 is SQVTM and CDR2 is ANQGSEA.

V usage is TRBV11-2 and J usage is TRBJ2-3; D is possibly TRBD1 (6 bases). The CDR3 consists of 15 residues. Germline lookup yields CDR1 SGHAT and CDR2 FQNNGV. Trimming left V 8 bases short and J 4 bases short, with 19 bases between. The CDR3 region has the DNA TGTGCCAGCGGTCGGGACATATTATCGGCAGATACGCAGTATTTT. Translating gives CASGRDILSADTQYF.

The rearrangement links TRBV11-3 to TRBJ1-1; D ambiguous. There are 13 residues in the CDR3. CDR1 and CDR2 (germline): SGHNT, YENEEA. V dropped 3 bases and J dropped 1 base, with 6 bases sitting between them. The CDR3 spells CASSLPRNTEAFF. The DNA of the CDR3 is TGTGCCAGCAGCTTGCCCCGGAACACTGAAGCTTTCTTT.

The sample holds a few counts of this clone. This chain's CDR3 is CASSRGLGANEKLFF. CDR3 sequence (DNA): TGCGCCAGCAGCCGAGGCTTGGGTGCTAATGAAAAACTGTTTTTT. V and J are TRBV4-1 and TRBJ1-4; D remains unclear. V lost 4 bases to trimming and J lost 3 bases, with 12 bases between them. The CDR3 is made up of 15 amino acids. Germline V gene sequence: CDR1 MGHRA, CDR2 YSYEKL.

The chain recombines TRBV5-1 with TRBJ2-4; 7 nucleotides align to TRBD1. J gave up 9 bases and V 3 bases, and 6 bases lay outside the gene matches. The length of the CDR3 is 13 residues. Germline-derived CDR1 and CDR2 are SGHRS and YFSETQ. CDR3 DNA sequence: TGCGCCAGCAGCTCCGGGACAGTACCCATTCAGTACTTC. As protein: CASSSGTVPIQYF.

A few counts support this clone. The chain links TRBV19 to TRBJ1-1; the D is unclear. The CDR3 spans 12 residues. Germline lookup yields CDR1 LNHDA and CDR2 SQIVND (reference sequence). V lost 1 base to trimming and J lost 7 bases, with 7 bases between them. CDR3 in DNA: TGTGCCAGTAGTATAGTTGGAGATGAAGCTTTCTTT. Translation: CASSIVGDEAFF.